One TCR beta chain is described in this entry. Clones were read by immunoSEQ multiplex PCR, and TCRdb kept only the in-frame ones, dropping some. The sample lists 20,000 to 30,000 clones; roughly four fifths were seen once. CDR3 size: 14 residues. V shed 1 base and J shed 1 base, with 7 bases lying between them. In germline, CDR1 is MNHNS, CDR2 SASEGT. The data were taken from a study of T cells in localized non-small cell lung cancer. This rearrangement joins TRBV6-1 to TRBJ1-1; D ambiguous. The sample was peripheral blood, taken before any cancer treatment. The sequence was collected from a woman aged 35-75 years with stage I lung adenocarcinoma. The CDR3 sequence: CASSEVWGNTEAFF. CDR3 sequence (DNA): TGTGCCAGCAGTGAAGTGTGGGGGAACACTGAAGCTTTCTTT.